A single sample is the source of the 13 T cell receptor beta chains below, sequenced in a study of CD8+CD57+ T cells in acquired aplastic anemia. Both TCR beta VDJ combination and CDR3 sequence profiling were carried out. Genomic DNA was the template for this profiling. TCRdb used MiXCR to reprocess the reads, holding one entry per CDR3 protein. Of some 120,000 distinct CDR3 sequences in the sample, approximately 50% were seen once. Flow cytometry had shown expanded CD8+CD57+ cells in the patients chosen for sequencing. The sequenced sample was sorted CD4+, CD8+, or CD8+CD57+ T cells (not recorded which) from PBMCs. These TCRs come from a human donor with aplastic anemia.

This chain joins TRBV7-2 and TRBJ1-6; the D gene is possibly TRBD1 (6 bases). This CDR3 is 13 amino acids long. Trimming shortened V by 5 bases and J by 8 bases, and 10 bases separated the two germline ends. The germline V gene has CDR1 SGHTA and CDR2 FQGNSA. CDR3 region: CASSAPGDSPLHF. As DNA, the CDR3 is TGTGCCAGCAGCGCTCCAGGGGATTCACCCCTCCACTTT.

This chain connects TRBV5-5 to TRBJ2-7; TRBD2 agrees at 11 bases. The CDR3 contains 15 residues. Germline lookup yields CDR1 SGHKS and CDR2 YYEKEE (reference sequence). V dropped 3 bases and J dropped 2; count of bases not matched to a gene: 4. CDR3 amino acids: CASSSPGLAAYEQYF. Here the CDR3 DNA reads TGTGCCAGCAGCTCGCCGGGACTAGCGGCCTACGAGCAGTACTTC.

The genes are TRBV5-1 and TRBJ2-7; 8 bases line up with TRBD1. The CDR3 loop spans 12 amino acids. Germline V lookup: CDR1 SGHRS, CDR2 YFSETQ. V lost 3 bases and J lost 5; bases outside the gene matches: 1. CDR3 DNA sequence: TGCGCCAGCAGCTGGACAGGGAACGAGCAGTACTTC. Translated: CASSWTGNEQYF.

This clonotype was detected many times. CDR3 nucleotide sequence: TGTGCCAGCAGCCAAGCTTGGGACAGGGTCGGAGGCGAGCAGTACTTC. Protein sequence: CASSQAWDRVGGEQYF. The J gene is TRBJ2-7, the V gene TRBV3-1; 9 bases line up with TRBD1. The CDR3 covers 16 residues. The J segment lost 6 bases and the V segment lost 1 base, leaving 10 bases of the junction unmatched. In germline, CDR1 is LGHDT, CDR2 YNNKEL (reference sequence).

J is TRBJ2-2 and V is TRBV2; D is uncertain. The germline V gene has CDR1 SNHLY and CDR2 FYNNEI. Trimming pared 0 bases from V and 7 bases from J, leaving 6 bases between. There are 13 residues in the CDR3. The CDR3 coding sequence is TGTGCCAGCAGTGAAGCTGCCGGCGGGGAGCTGTTTTTT. Amino acids: CASSEAAGGELFF. Variable domain in full (rest from reference TRBV2 and TRBJ2-2): EPEVTQTPSHQVTQMGQEVILRCVPISNHLYFYWYRQILGQKVEFLVSFYNNEISEKSEIFDDQFSVERPDGSNFTLKIRSTKLEDSAMYFCASSEAAGGELFFGEGSRLTVL.

This clonotype came up many times. The V and J genes are TRBV6-1 and TRBJ1-6, with 7 bases identical to TRBD1. Germline CDR1 MNHNS, CDR2 SASEGT. This CDR3 comprises 14 residues. The V segment lost 6 bases and the J segment 6 bases; nucleotides outside the gene matches: 5. CDR3 sequence reads: CASRKGAANSPLHF. The CDR3 bases are TGTGCCAGCAGAAAGGGGGCCGCTAATTCACCCCTCCACTTT.

This clonotype was recorded at least ten times. The chain couples TRBV19 to TRBJ2-7, with D possibly TRBD2 on 6 matching bases. Looked up from germline, CDR1 is LNHDA and CDR2 is SQIVND (reference sequence). The CDR3 spans 12 residues. The V end was cut by 6 bases, the J end by 1 base, with 7 bases between. The CDR3 DNA sequence: TGTGCCAGTAGGGGACTGTCCTACGAGCAGTACTTC. This translates into CASRGLSYEQYF.

This clonotype occurred many times. The chain employs TRBV12-3 or TRBV12-4 and TRBJ2-7; 9 bases are shared with TRBD1. Trimming took 9 bases from V and 7 from J; bases not matched to a gene: 4. There are 11 residues in the CDR3. CDR3: CASRTGVEQYF. In nucleotides, the CDR3 is TGTGCCAGTAGGACAGGGGTAGAGCAGTACTTC.

The J gene is TRBJ1-2, the V gene TRBV5-8; the D is unclear. The CDR3 is 12 amino acids. Trimming cost V 4 bases and J 5 bases, with 9 bases left between them. The germline gives CDR1 SGHTS, CDR2 YDEGEE. For the CDR3, the DNA is TGTGCCAGCAGCGACCCGGCTTATGGCTACACCTTC. It yields the protein CASSDPAYGYTF.

The chain has TRBV19 and TRBJ1-1; no clear D. This CDR3 region has 13 residues. V was clipped by 6 bases and J by 0 bases, with 8 bases between them. Germline CDR1 LNHDA, CDR2 SQIVND (reference sequence). The CDR3 protein is CASSRTVNTEAFF. CDR3 DNA sequence: TGTGCCAGTAGCAGGACTGTGAACACTGAAGCTTTCTTT. Based on the CDR3 plus reference TRBV19 and TRBJ1-1, the full variable domain is DGGITQSPKYLFRKEGQNVTLSCEQNLNHDAMYWYRQDPGQGLRLIYYSQIVNDFQKGDIAEGYSVSREKKESFPLTVTSAQKNPTAFYLCASSRTVNTEAFFGQGTRLTVV.

This clonotype has at least ten counts. This chain connects TRBV7-6 to TRBJ2-1; D is possibly TRBD1 or TRBD2 (5 bases each). This CDR3 contains 16 residues. The V gene lost 5 bases and the J gene lost 4 bases, with 18 bases spanning the gap. Germline CDR1 reads SGHVS; CDR2 reads FNYEAQ. The CDR3 DNA reads TGTGCCAGCAGCCCCATGCGGCTAGGGGAGTACAATGAGCAGTTCTTC. It yields the protein CASSPMRLGEYNEQFF.

This clonotype has ten or more counts. This chain joins TRBV13 and TRBJ1-2, with 11 bases matching TRBD1. The V gene end was trimmed by 5 bases and the J gene end by 4 bases; junction bases not matched to a gene: 3. CDR1 is PRHDT, CDR2 FYEKMQ, per germline (reference sequence). The length of the CDR3 is 14 residues. CDR3 sequence reads: CASSPGQGVYGYTF. The DNA for the CDR3 is TGTGCCAGCAGCCCGGGACAGGGGGTCTATGGCTACACCTTC.

As for this clonotype: One end of the junction varies from germline; a read error may be responsible. V is TRBV7-8 and J is TRBJ2-6; no definite D call. The CDR3 spans 9 residues. Germline assignment: CDR1 SGHVS and CDR2 FQNEAQ. The CDR3 loop reads CASANILTF. CDR3 DNA: TGTGCCAGCGCCAACATCCTGACTTTC.